The present entry profiles one T cell receptor beta chain with its context. This clonotype turned up a few times. No cognate antigen has been identified for it. Base qualities are not provided; no much larger clone lies one nucleotide away. Trimming removed 5 bases from V and 2 bases from J, leaving 13 bases between the germline ends. There are 15 amino acids in the CDR3, from cysteine to phenylalanine inclusive. Just CDR3 DNA is preserved here, 45 bases in frame from base 1. Taken from the germline V gene, the CDR1 and CDR2 loops are SGHRS and YFSETQ. The record originates from a study of T cells in Graves' hyperthyroidism and ophthalmopathy (dated by TCRdb to about 2019). Background for the entire study: Peripheral blood samples were taken at initial diagnosis, before any treatment was given. To identify TCR V-J signatures that set the groups apart, the researchers used a discovery cohort of approximately 98 patients, made up of roughly 45 with Graves' ophthalmopathy and about 60 with stable Graves' hyperthyroidism. Prospective prediction of ophthalmopathy was tested in an independent validation cohort of under 20 hyperthyroidism patients and 17 patients who later progressed to ophthalmopathy. The approximately 100 discovery patients were randomly split 7:3 into training and test sets. In more than 5 Graves' hyperthyroidism patients, the study also compared T-cell repertoires from thyroid tissue with T-cell repertoires from blood. After blood sampling, hyperthyroidism patients were treated with methimazole at a starting dose of 30 mg daily, and ophthalmopathy patients were treated with high-dose intravenous methylprednisolone. TCR Vbeta CDR3 sequencing of 135 peripheral blood samples (around 45 ophthalmopathy, under 80 hyperthyroidism and about 17 progressor patients) is reported in the paper. Here is what the overall study found, with its caveats: In validation, progression to ophthalmopathy was predicted by the model with 70.59% sensitivity and around 75% specificity, a median of roughly six months before onset. A model built on a 13 V-J signature distinguished ophthalmopathy from stable hyperthyroidism, reaching 85% to 90% sensitivity and around 81% specificity in cross-validation and 80%/75% in testing. No statistical method was used to fix the sample size in advance, and group allocation was not hidden from the investigators. Most expanded thyroid clonotypes (frequency above 0.001) were also detected in blood, suggesting blood repertoires may reflect thyroid immune responses.

The TCR beta CDR3 regions were amplified from RNA transcripts. A first-round RT-PCR of the TCR CDR3 used the HTBI primer set with the Qiagen OneStep RT-PCR kit. Libraries were constructed in a second round of multiplex PCR, after which size selection and purification were carried out. Sequencing of the libraries was done on an Illumina HiSeq2000 using paired-end 100 bp reads. Per the source publication's procedure: SOAPnuke was used to process the raw data, with reads discarded if the reads contained adapters or uncalled bases, had a mean Phred below 15, or lacked an exact constant-primer or identifier match. COPE v1.2.5 was used to merge the high-quality paired reads, and each unique nucleotide sequence was defined as a clonotype. Clonotypes were aligned to IMGT TRBV, TRBD and TRBJ reference segments using MiTCR v1.1. Analysis was restricted to V-J combinations with a frequency above 0.0001, which covered about 99% of repertoires. A TCS score was defined as the ratio of F50 (clonal expansion) to E x V (chaos), with BLOSUM62-based TCRdist applied between CDR3 peptides within each V-J. Welch's t-statistics and random forest reduced roughly 500 V-J features to roughly 13, which were used in a naive Bayes classifier (R e1071). The Morisita-Horn index was used to measure how similar the thyroid and blood repertoires were. TCRdb ran its own pipeline on the public reads, namely fastp trimming at Q25 and MiXCR clone calling, and kept in-frame beta chains. Each CDR3 protein appears once, grouped with its most common genes and DNA. TCRdb's processing, not the authors' own work, is the source of the V and J calls. This sample is represented by around 720,000 distinct CDR3 sequences; about a third of them were singletons. The ten largest account for roughly 31% of the sample.

A patient counted as having stable Graves' hyperthyroidism if no progression to ophthalmopathy occurred over 18 months of follow-up. Hyperthyroidism patients were newly diagnosed, had a disease duration of under 2 months, and were aged 18 to 65 years. Patients with uncontrolled infections, other autoimmune diseases, pregnancy or lactation were excluded. Diagnoses were based on clinical symptoms, serum thyroxine and TRAb, thyroid ultrasound and orbital computed tomography. Ficoll-Paque density gradient centrifugation was used to isolate PBMCs from around 9.1 ml of fresh peripheral blood. Total RNA was extracted with Trizol reagent, and quality was checked on an Agilent 2100 Bioanalyzer.

The sequence was obtained from a woman aged 40 to 55 with Graves' hyperthyroidism. This sequence uses TRBV5-1 and TRBJ1-4, with the D gene uncertain. Sequencing used blood. The DNA is as follows: TGCGCCAGCAGTGTGGGAACCGTGACTAATGAAAAACTGTTTTTT. This codes for CASSVGTVTNEKLFF. The full variable domain, with segments outside the CDR3 supplied by the reference TRBV5-1 and TRBJ1-4 proteins, appears as KAGVTQTPRYLIKTRGQQVTLSCSPISGHRSVSWYQQTPGQGLQFLFEYFSETQRNKGNFPGRFSGRQFSNSRSEMNVSTLELGDSALYLCASSVGTVTNEKLFFGSGTQLSVL.